These 3 T cell receptor beta chains share one sample of origin, sequenced in a study of blood T cell repertoires in COVID-19. The repertoire was sequenced with immunoSEQ multiplex PCR; TCRdb's copy has only in-frame clones and lacks some. The sample consists of more than 150,000 clones, more than 75% of them appearing once. The source material was PBMCs or T cells enriched from blood (not recorded which). These receptors were collected from a man in his 60s who had been exposed to COVID-19.

This clone was seen once. The chain is built from TRBV12-3 or TRBV12-4 and TRBJ1-1; D remains unclear. V lost 2 bases and J 8 bases, leaving 12 bases between the germline ends. The CDR3 is made up of 13 amino acids. CDR3 DNA sequence: TGTGCCAGCAGTTTAAATCCGCAGGAAGAAGCTTTCTTT. Protein: CASSLNPQEEAFF.

The rearrangement uses TRBV29-1 and TRBJ2-1; 7 nucleotides match TRBD2. CDR1 is SQVTM, CDR2 ANQGSEA, per germline. The CDR3 extends over 13 amino acids. The trim removed 7 bases at V and 4 bases at J, leaving 7 bases unmatched. CDR3 nucleotide sequence: TGCAGCGCAGGACTAGGCGGGTACAATGAGCAGTTCTTC. Its protein product is CSAGLGGYNEQFF.

The chain combines TRBV19 with TRBJ1-5; no clear D. The CDR3 runs 13 residues. The V end was cut by 1 base, the J end by 5 bases, with 6 bases between. Germline loops: CDR1 LNHDA, CDR2 SQIVND (reference sequence). CDR3 DNA: TGTGCCAGTAGTATAGTCGGGGATCAGCCCCAGCATTTT. Protein sequence: CASSIVGDQPQHF.